The 5 T cell receptor beta chains listed next were all sequenced from one sample in a study of blood T cell repertoires in COVID-19. The method was immunoSEQ multiplex PCR; TCRdb's version includes in-frame clones alone and lacks a portion of them. The profile covers around 170,000 clones, with about 77% appearing a single time and 14% taken by the ten largest. The sample consisted of peripheral blood. The receptors were sampled from a woman of 80 years or more with acute or convalescent COVID-19.

The chain carries TRBV20-1 and TRBJ2-7, with D perhaps matching TRBD1 (5 bases). Germline V gene sequence: CDR1 DFQATT, CDR2 SNEGSKA (reference sequence). The CDR3 is made up of 11 amino acids. V lost 5 bases, J lost 5 bases, and 10 bases lay in between. CDR3 coding DNA: TGCAGTGCTCCTAGGGGCCACGAGCAGTACTTC. Protein product: CSAPRGHEQYF.

The genes are TRBV2 and TRBJ2-7, with D possibly being TRBD2 (6 bases). Germline V gene lookup returns CDR1 SNHLY and CDR2 FYNNEI. Between the trimmed V and J ends, which lost 5 bases and 7 bases, there was a span of 15 bases. CDR3 size: 13 residues. CDR3 residues: CASSRYTGGEQYF. The CDR3 DNA follows: TGTGCCAGCAGTCGCTATACAGGAGGGGAGCAGTACTTC.

This clone came up many times. The rearrangement uses TRBV2 and TRBJ1-2, with a weak D call TRBD1 (5 bases). Germline CDR1 is SNHLY and CDR2 is FYNNEI. V dropped 6 bases and J dropped 3 bases, with 14 bases sitting between them. This CDR3 comprises 14 residues. The CDR3 sequence: CASSQGASYYGYTF. CDR3 nucleotides: TGTGCCAGCAGCCAAGGGGCCAGTTACTATGGCTACACCTTC.

V and J are TRBV6-5 and TRBJ2-1; the match to TRBD2 covers 13 bases. J was trimmed by 9 bases and V by 4 bases; bases with no gene match: 6. This CDR3 comprises 15 residues. Germline lookup yields CDR1 MNHEY and CDR2 SVGAGI. This CDR3 reads CASSSTSGRGGEQFF. The CDR3 nucleotides read TGTGCCAGCAGTTCAACTAGCGGGAGGGGCGGTGAGCAGTTCTTC.

This chain links TRBV2 with TRBJ1-4; possible D gene TRBD1, 5 bases. The CDR3 spans 15 residues. V shed 2 bases and J shed 4 bases, with 11 bases lying between them. Germline CDR1 SNHLY, CDR2 FYNNEI. The CDR3 DNA follows: TGTGCCAGCAGTGAAAAGGGGCTGAGTAATGAAAAACTGTTTTTT. Translation: CASSEKGLSNEKLFF.